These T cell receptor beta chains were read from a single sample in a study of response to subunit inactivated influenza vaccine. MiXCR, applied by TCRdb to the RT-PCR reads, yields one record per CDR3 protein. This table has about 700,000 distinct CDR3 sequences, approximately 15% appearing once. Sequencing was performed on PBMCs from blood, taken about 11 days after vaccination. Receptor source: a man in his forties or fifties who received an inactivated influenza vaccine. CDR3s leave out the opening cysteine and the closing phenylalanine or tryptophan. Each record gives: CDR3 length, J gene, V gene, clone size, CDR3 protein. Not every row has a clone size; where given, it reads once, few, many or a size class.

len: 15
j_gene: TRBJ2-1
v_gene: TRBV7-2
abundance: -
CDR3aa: ASSLTSGVGVYNEQF

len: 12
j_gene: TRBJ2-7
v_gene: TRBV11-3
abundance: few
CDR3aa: ASRSGVAAYEQY

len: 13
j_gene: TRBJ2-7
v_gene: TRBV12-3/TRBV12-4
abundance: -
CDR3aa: ASSPQVPRRYEQY

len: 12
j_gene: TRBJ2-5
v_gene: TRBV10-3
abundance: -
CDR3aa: AISVSLVQETQY

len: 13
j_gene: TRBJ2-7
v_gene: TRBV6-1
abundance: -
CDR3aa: ASSLLAPKYYEQY

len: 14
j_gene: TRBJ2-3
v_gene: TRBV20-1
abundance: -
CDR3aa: SARGRRGVVLDTQY

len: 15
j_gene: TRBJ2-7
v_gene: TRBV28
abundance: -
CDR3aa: ASSFLELSLSSYEQY

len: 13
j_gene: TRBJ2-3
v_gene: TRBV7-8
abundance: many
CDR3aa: ASSYTSGKRDTQY

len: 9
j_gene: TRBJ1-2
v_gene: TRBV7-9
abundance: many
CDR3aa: ASSSGGGYT

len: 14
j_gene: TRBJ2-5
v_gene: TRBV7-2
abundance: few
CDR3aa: ASSLAGQGIEETQY

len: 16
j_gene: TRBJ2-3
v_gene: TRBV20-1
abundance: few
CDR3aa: SARVLSGTSQLTDTQY

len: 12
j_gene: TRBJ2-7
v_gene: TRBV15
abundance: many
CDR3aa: ATSYRDSLLEQY

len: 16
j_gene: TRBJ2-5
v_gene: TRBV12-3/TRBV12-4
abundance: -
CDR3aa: ASSFRGTGALFMETQY

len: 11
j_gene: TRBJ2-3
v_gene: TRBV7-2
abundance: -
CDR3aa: ASSLYSGDTQY

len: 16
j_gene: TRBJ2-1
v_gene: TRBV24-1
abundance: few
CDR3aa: ATSDSHGGRSFDNEQF

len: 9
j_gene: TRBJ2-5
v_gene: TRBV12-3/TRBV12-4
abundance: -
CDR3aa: ASSLKKTQY

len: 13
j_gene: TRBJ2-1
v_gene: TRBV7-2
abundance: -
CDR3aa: ASSKDRVLSDEQF

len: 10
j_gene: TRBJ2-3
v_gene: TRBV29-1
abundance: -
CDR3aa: SVDASGRSQY

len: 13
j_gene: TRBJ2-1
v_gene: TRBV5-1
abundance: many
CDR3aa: ASSLGAGGNNEQF

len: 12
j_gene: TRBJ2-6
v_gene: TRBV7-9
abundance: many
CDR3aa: ASSLVSGANVLT

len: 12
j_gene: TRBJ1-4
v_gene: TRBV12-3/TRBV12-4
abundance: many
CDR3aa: ASSLNSRNEKLF

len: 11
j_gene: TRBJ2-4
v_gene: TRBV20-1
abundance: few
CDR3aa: SATPDSRGIQY

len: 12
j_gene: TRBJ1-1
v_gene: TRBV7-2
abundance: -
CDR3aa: ASSLGFINTEAF

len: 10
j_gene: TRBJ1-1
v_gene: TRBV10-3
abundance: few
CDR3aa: AIRGHDGRAF

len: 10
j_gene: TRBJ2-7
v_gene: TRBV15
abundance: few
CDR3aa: ATSSNELQQY

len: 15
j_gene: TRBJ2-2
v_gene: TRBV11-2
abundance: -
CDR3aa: ASSYRGTSANTGELF

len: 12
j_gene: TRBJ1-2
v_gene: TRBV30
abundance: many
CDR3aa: AWSVPSRVYGYT

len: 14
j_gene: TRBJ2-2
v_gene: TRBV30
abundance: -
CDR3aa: AWSVRGILGTGELF